The 18 T cell receptor beta chains reported below all come from one sample, sequenced in a study of early T cells in non-severe SARS-CoV-2 infection. TCRdb independently ran MiXCR on the 5' RACE reads; one entry per CDR3 protein. This sample carries 55,000 to 65,000 distinct CDR3 sequences, approximately 9% of them seen once, and the ten largest clones take approximately 16%. Sequenced input: whole blood. The receptors stem from an adult who was a healthcare worker with PCR-confirmed SARS-CoV-2 infection or an uninfected control (not recorded which).

The V call is TRBV7-2, the J call TRBJ2-3; D unresolved. Trimming removed 3 bases from V and 1 base from J, with 8 bases in between. The CDR3 is 14 residues long. CDR1 and CDR2 (germline): SGHTA, FQGNSA. The CDR3 bases are TGTGCCAGCAGCTTTAAGATAGGCACAGATACGCAGTATTTT. It is translated as CASSFKIGTDTQYF.

This clonotype was counted ten times or more. The chain recombines TRBV7-6 with TRBJ1-6; 7 nucleotides line up with TRBD1. The CDR3 loop spans 16 amino acids. Germline loops: CDR1 SGHVS, CDR2 FNYEAQ. J was trimmed by 6 bases and V by 1 base; bases with no gene match: 6. The CDR3 bases are TGTGCCAGCAGCTTAGGAGCGACAGGGAGTAATTCACCCCTCCACTTT. Its translation: CASSLGATGSNSPLHF.

This chain connects TRBV6-5 to TRBJ1-1, with 7 bases that match TRBD1. The CDR3 is made up of 18 amino acids. Germline trimming cut 0 bases from V and 0 bases from J; bases unmatched to any gene: 10. CDR1 and CDR2 from the germline V gene are MNHEY and SVGAGI. CDR3 amino acids: CASSYSFFTGVMNTEAFF. DNA for the CDR3: TGTGCCAGCAGTTACTCATTTTTTACAGGGGTCATGAACACTGAAGCTTTCTTT.

This chain connects TRBV5-5 to TRBJ2-1; maybe TRBD2 (5 bases). Trimming left V 1 base short and J 8 bases short, with 13 bases between. Germline loops: CDR1 SGHKS, CDR2 YYEKEE (reference sequence). The CDR3 contains 14 residues. The chain's CDR3 is CASSLSSPGDEQFF. In DNA, the CDR3 is TGTGCCAGCAGCTTGTCCTCCCCCGGGGATGAGCAGTTCTTC.

This clonotype showed up many times. The V call is TRBV6-6, the J call TRBJ1-2; D unresolved. The V gene lost 2 bases and the J gene lost 2 bases, with 9 bases spanning the gap. Germline-derived CDR1 and CDR2 are MNHNY and SVGAGI (reference sequence). The CDR3 covers 14 residues. The CDR3 reads CASSYGRENYGYTF. The CDR3 DNA is TGTGCCAGCAGTTACGGGCGGGAAAACTATGGCTACACCTTC.

This clonotype was seen a handful of times. This rearrangement joins TRBV28 to TRBJ2-5; tentatively, D is TRBD1 (6 bases). V lost 6 bases to trimming and J lost 0 bases, with 14 bases between them. Germline lookup yields CDR1 MDHEN and CDR2 SYDVKM. CDR3 length: 15 residues. The DNA of the CDR3 is TGTGCCAGCAGGACCGACTGGGGGCACCAAGAGACCCAGTACTTC. This sequence encodes CASRTDWGHQETQYF. The whole variable domain, filled in from reference TRBV28 and TRBJ2-5, reads DVKVTQSSRYLVKRTGEKVFLECVQDMDHENMFWYRQDPGLGLRLIYFSYDVKMKEKGDIPEGYSVSREKKERFSLILESASTNQTSMYLCASRTDWGHQETQYFGPGTRLLVL.

This clonotype occurred many times. The genes are TRBV30 and TRBJ1-5; 7 nucleotides agree with TRBD1. The CDR3 is 13 amino acids. The junction had 3 bases not matched to a gene; V was cut back by 2 bases and J by 5 bases. Germline-derived CDR1 and CDR2 are GTSNPN and SVGIG (reference sequence). In DNA, the CDR3 is TGTGCCTGGAGTCAGGGGGTGGATCAGCCCCAGCATTTT. It yields the protein CAWSQGVDQPQHF. The variable domain in full, completed from reference TRBV30 and TRBJ1-5, reads SQTIHQWPATLVQPVGSPLSLECTVEGTSNPNLYWYRQAAGRGLQLLFYSVGIGQISSEVPQNLSASRPQDRQFILSSKKLLLSDSGFYLCAWSQGVDQPQHFGDGTRLSIL.

There are a few counts of this clonotype. The rearrangement joins TRBV5-1 to TRBJ1-1; D may be TRBD1 (6 bases). Germline V gene lookup returns CDR1 SGHRS and CDR2 YFSETQ. Trimming cost V 2 bases and J 2 bases, with 16 bases left between them. The CDR3 has 16 residues. The CDR3, as DNA: TGCGCCAGCAGCTTTGGACAGTCCGGGGTTAACACTGAAGCTTTCTTT. Translated, it gives CASSFGQSGVNTEAFF.

This clonotype was counted a few times. This chain links TRBV28 with TRBJ2-1; D unclear. The CDR3 is 12 amino acids. V lost 4 bases to trimming and J lost 6 bases, with 7 bases between them. Germline V gene data show CDR1 as MDHEN and CDR2 as SYDVKM. In nucleotides, the CDR3 is TGTGCCAGCAGTTCGACTGTCAATGAGCAGTTCTTC. It codes for CASSSTVNEQFF.

A few counts support this clonotype. This chain joins TRBV6-1 and TRBJ1-1; D is possibly TRBD1 (5 bases). The CDR3 runs to 16 residues. CDR1 and CDR2 from the germline V gene are MNHNS and SASEGT. V was shortened by 0 bases and J by 1 base, with 12 bases between the two germline ends. The CDR3 DNA is TGTGCCAGCAGTGAAGCTTTCCGTACAGGGAACACTGAAGCTTTCTTT. This encodes CASSEAFRTGNTEAFF.

This clonotype was detected only a few times. J is TRBJ2-1 and V is TRBV29-1; D is ambiguous. The CDR3 length is 9 residues. The V and J ends lost 4 bases and 8 bases respectively, with 3 bases between them. CDR1 SQVTM and CDR2 ANQGSEA come from the germline V gene. The CDR3 reads CSVGYEQFF. In DNA form, the CDR3 reads TGCAGCGTTGGTTATGAGCAGTTCTTC.

This rearrangement joins TRBV12-2 to TRBJ2-7. TRBV12-2 is a pseudogene segment. This CDR3 is 13 amino acids long. The CDR3 coding sequence is TGTGCAAGTCGCTTAGGCACGGCCTGGGAGCAGTACTTC. Translated, it gives CASRLGTAWEQYF.

This clonotype was recorded a few times. This rearrangement joins TRBV28 to TRBJ2-1, with 7 bases matching TRBD2. Losses at the gene ends were 2 bases for V and 7 bases for J; bases not matched to a gene: 8. CDR1 and CDR2 from the germline V gene are MDHEN and SYDVKM. This CDR3 comprises 15 residues. The CDR3 region is CASSLPGPGGNEQFF. CDR3 DNA: TGTGCCAGCAGTTTACCGGGGCCCGGGGGGAATGAGCAGTTCTTC.

This clonotype was found a few times. V and J are TRBV28 and TRBJ1-2; D call uncertain. Trimming took off 5 bases at V and 2 bases at J, with 9 bases between the two ends. There are 13 residues in the CDR3. Germline lookup yields CDR1 MDHEN and CDR2 SYDVKM. The CDR3 DNA sequence: TGTGCCAGCAGTGGAGCCAAAAACTATGGCTACACCTTC. Amino acids: CASSGAKNYGYTF.

This clonotype was seen a few times. V usage is TRBV29-1 and J usage is TRBJ2-3; D gene unclear. CDR3 length equals 16 residues. CDR1 and CDR2 from the germline V gene are SQVTM and ANQGSEA. V was cut by 4 bases and J by 0 bases, with 17 bases left in between. In nucleotides, the CDR3 is TGCAGCGTTGGTCTAAGGGCCAGATCTAGCACAGATACGCAGTATTTT. Residues: CSVGLRARSSTDTQYF.

This clonotype was recorded at least ten times. This chain connects TRBV12-3 or TRBV12-4 to TRBJ1-5; unclear D gene. V gave up 4 bases and J gave up 4 bases, with 11 bases separating them. This CDR3 has 14 amino acids. The CDR3 DNA is TGTGCCAGCAGTTACGGACGGTCTAATCAGCCCCAGCATTTT. It codes for CASSYGRSNQPQHF.

This clonotype was recorded at least ten times. This chain uses TRBV5-4 with TRBJ2-2; no firm D call. The length of the CDR3 is 15 residues. CDR1 and CDR2 from the germline V gene are SGHNT and YYREEE (reference sequence). V was trimmed by 4 bases and J by 1 base, leaving 11 bases between them. The CDR3 region is CASSPVTLNTGELFF. The CDR3 DNA reads as TGTGCCAGCAGCCCTGTCACATTGAACACCGGGGAGCTGTTTTTT.

This clonotype was seen at least ten times. The genes are TRBV4-2 and TRBJ2-1; 10 nucleotides match TRBD2. CDR3 length: 18 residues. The ends lost 4 bases at V and 2 bases at J; junction bases unmatched: 11. From germline, CDR1 is LGHNA and CDR2 YNFKEQ. As DNA, the CDR3 is TGTGCCAGCAGCCCTATGGGACTAGCGCTCCCCGCCTACAATGAGCAGTTCTTC. The encoded protein is CASSPMGLALPAYNEQFF.